What follows describes a single T cell receptor (beta chain). As yet, its antigen is unknown. With 8 bases removed from V and 5 bases from J, the gap between germline ends came to 12 bases. Germline CDR1 MNHNS, CDR2 SASEGT. The CDR3 has 12 amino acids. This record belongs to a study of cytomegalovirus exposure and HLA in healthy donors. Study results and caveats: In a later analysis, common viral pathogens appeared linked to several of the most significant clusters. In presence/absence analyses, roughly uniform sequencing depth across donors was assumed.

PCR used 60 Vbeta primers and 13 Jbeta primers. Only in-frame clones appear in the TCRdb table, and some are missing; sequencing was by immunoSEQ multiplex PCR. This table has fewer than 200,000 clones, 79% appearing once. The chain is built from TRBV6-1 and TRBJ1-1; perhaps TRBD1 as D (5 bases). The sequenced sample consisted of PBMCs. This TCR came from a man in his forties or fifties in good health and CMV-seronegative. Written as DNA, the CDR3 is TGTGCCAGCGCGGTTAGGGGTACTGAAGCTTTCTTT. Its protein product is CASAVRGTEAFF.